This T cell receptor (beta chain) was sequenced during a study of blood T cell repertoires in COVID-19. Participants were aged about 18 to 100 years, lived in roughly 25 US areas, and enrolled virtually. Cohorts were based on clinical histories the participants reported. CDR3 length: 13 amino acids. Germline CDR1 and CDR2: MNHEY and SVGEGT. The V segment lost 6 bases and the J segment 6 bases; nucleotides outside the gene matches: 8. Methods used by the authors: It was from reference gene primer amplification that nucleated cell counts were estimated. Clones were read by immunoSEQ multiplex PCR, and TCRdb kept only the in-frame ones, dropping some. Clonal size and the V and J genes are those of that table, whereas D and trimming came from the DNA. The repertoire includes 300,000 to 350,000 clones, around 86% of them detected once, and about 4.2% sits in the top ten.

The chain employs TRBV6-2 or TRBV6-3 and TRBJ2-7; 7 bases are a match to TRBD1. This TCR was recovered from a woman in her 40s with acute COVID-19. Sample: PBMCs or T cells enriched from blood (not recorded which). CDR3 sequence: CASSLDRRSEQYF. The CDR3 region has the DNA TGTGCCAGCAGCCTGGACAGGAGATCCGAGCAGTACTTC.